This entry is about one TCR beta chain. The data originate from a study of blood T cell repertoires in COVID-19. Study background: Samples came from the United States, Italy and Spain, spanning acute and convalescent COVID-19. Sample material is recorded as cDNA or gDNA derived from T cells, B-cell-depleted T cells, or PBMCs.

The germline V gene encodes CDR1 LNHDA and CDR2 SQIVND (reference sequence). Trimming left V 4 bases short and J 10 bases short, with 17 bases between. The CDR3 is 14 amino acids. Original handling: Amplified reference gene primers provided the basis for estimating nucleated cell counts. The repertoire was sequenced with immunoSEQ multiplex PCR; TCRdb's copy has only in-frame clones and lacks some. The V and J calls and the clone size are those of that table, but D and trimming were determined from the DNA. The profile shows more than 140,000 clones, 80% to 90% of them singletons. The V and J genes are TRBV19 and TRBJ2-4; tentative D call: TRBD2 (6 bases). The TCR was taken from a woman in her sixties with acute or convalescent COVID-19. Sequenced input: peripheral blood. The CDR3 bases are TGTGCCAGTAGTACTCAGTTGGGGGGAAGGATTCAGTACTTC. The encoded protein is CASSTQLGGRIQYF.